What follows describes a single TCR beta chain. TCRdb recomputed calls from the 5' RACE reads with MiXCR, one row per CDR3 protein. Of about 130,000 distinct CDR3 sequences listed, approximately 15% were seen once; the top ten hold over 4%. The CDR3 is made up of 13 amino acids. Trimming took off 2 bases at V and 9 bases at J, with 12 bases between the two ends. Germline CDR1 reads MNHEY; CDR2 reads SVGEGT. This record comes from a study of T-cell memory formation after mild COVID-19. This chain joins TRBV6-2 or TRBV6-3 and TRBJ2-3; D remains ambiguous. The sequence was collected from a man younger than 30 who had mild COVID-19 (a few samples of this study predate the infection). Cell type and time point are not known. The sample was PBMCs or a T cell subset sorted from them (not recorded which). The CDR3 coding sequence is TGTGCCAGCAGTTACGGTCTCTCCGGGACGCAGTATTTT. It specifies CASSYGLSGTQYF.